Shown below are 14 T cell receptor beta chains from a single sample sequenced in a study of blood T cells in healthy people across ages (dated by TCRdb to the mid-2010s). Library method: 5' RACE. TCRdb records Illumina HiSeq 2500 as the sequencer. A second PCR of about 6 to 11 cycles was performed with a sample-barcoded 5' primer and a J-beta primer mix. In-frame beta chains were kept once TCRdb had trimmed the public reads at Q25 with fastp and called clones with MiXCR. Entries that share a CDR3 protein sequence are merged under the most common genes and DNA. For this sample there are hundreds of thousands of distinct CDR3 sequences; around 50% appear just once. About 26% of the sample is held by the ten biggest clonotypes. Sequencing was performed on blood. The source is an elderly man in good health.

V usage is TRBV27 and J usage is TRBJ2-1; maybe TRBD1 (6 bases). From germline, CDR1 is MNHEY and CDR2 SMNVEV (reference sequence). Trimming removed 2 bases from V and 9 bases from J, with 14 bases in between. This CDR3 has 14 residues. This chain's CDR3 is CASSLRTEVTEQFF. CDR3 DNA: TGTGCCAGCAGTTTAAGGACAGAGGTAACTGAGCAGTTCTTC.

In its sample, this clonotype was seen a few times. This rearrangement joins TRBV6-5 to TRBJ2-1; 10 positions match TRBD2. The V gene end was trimmed by 2 bases and the J gene end by 9 bases; junction bases not matched to a gene: 7. In germline, CDR1 is MNHEY, CDR2 SVGAGI. The CDR3 runs 15 residues. Here the CDR3 DNA reads TGTGCCAGCAGTTACAAAAGCGGGAGGGCCTGTGAGCAGTTCTTC. Translating it yields CASSYKSGRACEQFF.

The chain carries TRBV20-1 and TRBJ2-4; 10 bases are a match to TRBD1. The closer fit of TRBJ2-7 to the DNA end suggests the J call may be wrong. Germline values: CDR1 DFQATT, CDR2 SNEGSKA (reference sequence). The CDR3 is 16 residues long. The CDR3 here is CSAVDRGAPFPYEQYF. The CDR3 DNA sequence: TGCAGTGCTGTGGACAGGGGGGCCCCGTTTCCCTACGAGCAGTACTTC.

The chain employs TRBV5-1 and TRBJ2-4; tentatively, D is TRBD1 (6 bases). The DNA end is more similar to TRBJ2-5, so the J call may be wrong. The germline gives CDR1 SGHRS, CDR2 YFSETQ. The length of the CDR3 is 15 residues. Here the CDR3 DNA reads TGCGCCAGCAGCACCGAAGACAGGTCCCAAGAGACCCAGTACTTC. This gives the protein CASSTEDRSQETQYF.

This chain links TRBV5-4 with TRBJ2-1; D is uncertain. CDR3 length: 13 residues. Trimming removed 3 bases from V and 2 bases from J, with 6 bases in between. CDR1 is SGHNT and CDR2 is YYREEE in the germline V gene (reference sequence). CDR3 residues: CASSSPAYNEQFF. In nucleotides, the CDR3 is TGTGCCAGCAGCTCGCCTGCCTACAATGAGCAGTTCTTC.

This clonotype was found a few times. This rearrangement joins TRBV6-1 to TRBJ2-1; no definite D call. This CDR3 is 14 amino acids long. V was pared by 1 base and J by 5 bases, with 9 bases between. Germline CDR1 reads MNHNS; CDR2 reads SASEGT. The CDR3 DNA reads TGTGCCAGCAGTGAAGGTGCGGTCGACAATGAGCAGTTCTTC. It specifies CASSEGAVDNEQFF.

This clonotype came up once. This CDR3 reads CASSYSGQGGQPQHF. The CDR3 DNA reads as TGTGCCAGCAGTTACTCGGGGCAGGGTGGTCAGCCCCAGCATTTT. The chain has TRBV6-5 and TRBJ1-5; TRBD1 might be the D (5 bases). Germline CDR1 reads MNHEY; CDR2 reads SVGAGI. V was cut by 0 bases and J by 6 bases, with 12 bases left in between. The CDR3 is 15 residues long.

This clonotype occurred once. J is TRBJ2-3 and V is TRBV2; D uncertain. Germline values: CDR1 SNHLY, CDR2 FYNNEI. Trimming removed 6 bases at V and 2 bases at J, with 6 bases between. There are 12 residues in the CDR3. The CDR3 DNA reads as TGTGCCAGCAGCGGAATCACAGATACGCAGTATTTT. It codes for CASSGITDTQYF.

A word on this clonotype: Just one base apart from a much larger clone, this may be a read error. The chain carries TRBV6-6 and TRBJ2-1; D remains ambiguous. With the DNA end fitting TRBJ2-7 better, the J assignment may be wrong. The germline CDR1 and CDR2 sequences are MNHNY and SVGAGI (reference sequence). The CDR3 length is 15 residues. In DNA, the CDR3 is TGTGCCAGCAGTTACGGCCTGAGCTCCTACAATGAGCAGTACTTC. As protein: CASSYGLSSYNEQYF.

This clonotype showed up many times. A much larger clonotype is one base distant, so this may be a read error. The V call is TRBV5-1, the J call TRBJ1-5, with a possible D match to TRBD1 (5 bases). This CDR3 is built from 13 residues. Germline CDR1 and CDR2: SGHRS and YFSETQ. V was cut by 3 bases and J by 2 bases, with 6 bases left in between. The CDR3 region is CASSWDGNQPQHF. CDR3 in DNA: TGCGCCAGCAGCTGGGACGGCAATCAGCCCCAGCATTTT.

The V call is TRBV20-1, the J call TRBJ2-7; D remains unclear. This CDR3 spans 13 amino acids. From germline, CDR1 is DFQATT and CDR2 SNEGSKA (reference sequence). Trimming removed 3 bases from V and 0 bases from J, with 9 bases in between. The CDR3 bases are TGCAGTGCTAGGCGGAACCGCTCCTACGAGCAGTACTTC. As protein: CSARRNRSYEQYF.

V gene TRBV6-5 combines with J gene TRBJ2-2; D is unclear. The CDR3 spans 14 residues. Germline CDR1 reads MNHEY; CDR2 reads SVGAGI. Trimming removed 8 bases at V and 5 bases at J, with 15 bases between. CDR3 coding DNA: TGTGCCAGCGGTACGTTTAGGAGAACCGGGGAGCTGTTTTTT. Encoded protein: CASGTFRRTGELFF.

Details on this clonotype: A much larger clone is a single base away; this may be a read error. The rearrangement links TRBV28 to TRBJ1-2; D not certain. Per the germline V gene, CDR1 is MDHEN and CDR2 is SYDVKM. CDR3 length: 11 amino acids. Trimming left V 5 bases short and J 12 bases short, with 13 bases between. The CDR3 sequence: CASSPGYGHTF. In DNA, the CDR3 is TGTGCCAGCAGTCCCGGTTACGGCCACACCTTC.

This clonotype has only one observation. The V gene is TRBV6-2 or TRBV6-3, the J gene TRBJ2-7, with TRBD1 matching 9 bases. The V segment lost 0 bases and the J segment 6 bases; nucleotides outside the gene matches: 6. Germline values: CDR1 MNHEY, CDR2 SVGEGT. The CDR3 contains 15 residues. This CDR3 is CASSYSRTGDGEQYF. The CDR3 region has the DNA TGTGCCAGCAGTTACTCTCGGACAGGGGATGGCGAGCAGTACTTC.